The table lists the clone carrying this TCR beta chain with a few counts. Germline CDR1 is MNHEY and CDR2 is SVGAGI. The CDR3 is 14 residues long. J was trimmed by 2 bases and V by 11 bases; bases with no gene match: 8. Original data processing: Reference gene primer amplification yielded estimated nucleated cell counts. The protocol was immunoSEQ multiplex PCR, while the TCRdb copy is restricted to in-frame clones and leaves out a portion. V and J calls and clone size are copied from that table; D and trimming were computed from the DNA. The data hold under 90,000 clones, with about 68% observed a single time. The data stem from a study of blood T cell repertoires in COVID-19. Study as a whole: Acute and convalescent COVID-19 specimens originated in the United States, Italy and Spain. Sample material is recorded as cDNA or gDNA derived from T cells, B-cell-depleted T cells, or PBMCs.

Sequencing input: peripheral blood. This TCR came from a man in his forties or fifties with active or convalescent COVID-19. This chain joins TRBV6-5 and TRBJ2-2; TRBD1 matches 7 bases. The DNA of the CDR3 is TGTGCCGTCGACAGGGATCGAAACACCGGGGAGCTGTTTTTT. Amino acids: CAVDRDRNTGELFF.